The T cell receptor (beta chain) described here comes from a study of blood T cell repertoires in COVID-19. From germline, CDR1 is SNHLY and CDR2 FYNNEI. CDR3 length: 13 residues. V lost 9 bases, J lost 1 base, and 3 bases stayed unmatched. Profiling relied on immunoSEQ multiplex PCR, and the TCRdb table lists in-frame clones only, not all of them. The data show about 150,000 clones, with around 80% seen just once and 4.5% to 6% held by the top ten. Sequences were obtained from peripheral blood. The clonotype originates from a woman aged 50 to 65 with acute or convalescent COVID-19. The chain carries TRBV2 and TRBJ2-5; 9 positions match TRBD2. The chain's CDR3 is CARSGGPQETQYF. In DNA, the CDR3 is TGTGCCAGGAGCGGGGGGCCCCAAGAGACCCAGTACTTC.